Listed below are T cell receptor beta chains from one sample, sequenced in a study of blood T cell repertoires in COVID-19. Assay: immunoSEQ multiplex PCR; the TCRdb copy retains only in-frame clones and omits some. The profile shows 150,000 to 200,000 clones, over 75% of them singletons. Sequenced input: peripheral blood. Receptors were obtained from an elderly man with COVID-19, enrolled during active disease. Both conserved end residues are part of each CDR3. D genes are given only for firm matches. Only some rows state a clone size, as once, few, many or a class for expanded clones.

>TRBV27|TRBJ1-6|TRBD1|once
TGTGCCACAGGGGGCCGTTCACCCCTCCACTTT
CATGGRSPLHF
>TRBV19|TRBJ1-4|TRBD1|once
TGTGCCACCAGACAGGGGGATGAAAAACTGTTTTTT
CATRQGDEKLFF
>TRBV5-1|TRBJ1-2|TRBD1|NA
TGCGCCAGCAGTCCCACAGGGGACTTTGGCTACACCTTC
CASSPTGDFGYTF
>TRBV11-2|TRBJ1-2|TRBD1|NA
TGTGCCAGCAGCTCCCCTAGACAGGGGTGGGATGGCTACACCTTC
CASSSPRQGWDGYTF
>TRBV5-1|TRBJ2-2|TRBD2|NA
TGCGCCAGTTCGACTCCGGGGGGCACCGGGGAGCTGTTTTTT
CASSTPGGTGELFF
>TRBV27|TRBJ1-6|NA|NA
TGTGCCAGCAGCCGGTTGGACAGACTATATAATTCACCCCTCCACTTT
CASSRLDRLYNSPLHF
>TRBV28|TRBJ1-6|TRBD1|NA
TGTGCCAGCAGTTCGAGGGACAGGGGGCGATCACCCCTCCACTTT
CASSSRDRGRSPLHF
>TRBV7-9|TRBJ2-3|NA|NA
TGTGCCAGCAGCTTAATAGCCGGGTTCCTTAAGGCAGATACGCAGTATTTT
CASSLIAGFLKADTQYF
>TRBV6-6|TRBJ2-3|TRBD1|NA
TGTGCCAGCATTCTACAGGGGGCAGGTAACACAGATACGCAGTATTTT
CASILQGAGNTDTQYF
>TRBV2|TRBJ1-1|NA|NA
TGTGCCAGCAGCGGACAGATTAACACTGAAGCTTTCTTT
CASSGQINTEAFF
>TRBV6-5|TRBJ2-7|TRBD2|NA
TGTGCCAGCAGGGACCTAGCGGGGGGGCCCTACGAGCAGTACTTC
CASRDLAGGPYEQYF
>TRBV5-1|TRBJ2-5|TRBD2|once
TGCGCCAGCAGCGGGGGTCTGACGCGGGAGGGAGAGACCCAGTACTTC
CASSGGLTREGETQYF
>TRBV19|TRBJ2-7|NA|NA
TGTGCCAGTTCGGAACAGATTAGCTCCTACGAGCAGTACTTC
CASSEQISSYEQYF
>TRBV7-6|TRBJ2-7|NA|NA
TGTGCCAGCAGCTTAGGCTCAGGCCATCCTTACGAGCAGTACTTC
CASSLGSGHPYEQYF
>TRBV5-5|TRBJ2-1|TRBD1|NA
TGTGCCAGCAGCCTAGACAGGGGCGGATACGATGAGCAGTTCTTC
CASSLDRGGYDEQFF
>TRBV10-3|TRBJ2-1|TRBD1|NA
TGTGCCATCAGTGAGAGGGGTCGGGACAGGGTCTACAATGAGCAGTTCTTC
CAISERGRDRVYNEQFF
>TRBV19|TRBJ2-2|TRBD1|NA
TGTGCCAGTAGTAGCAGACAGGGGGCGGTCACCGGGGAGCTGTTTTTT
CASSSRQGAVTGELFF
>TRBV29-1|TRBJ1-4|TRBD1|NA
TGCAGCGCTCTACAGGGGAGTGGTGAAAAACTGTTTTTT
CSALQGSGEKLFF
>TRBV12-3/TRBV12-4|TRBJ2-4|NA|NA
TGTGCCAGCAGACCTTCGAGCGGAAACATTCAGTACTTC
CASRPSSGNIQYF
>TRBV5-5|TRBJ1-4|NA|NA
TGTGCCAGCAGCACGGACAGTGTAGAAAAACTGTTTTTT
CASSTDSVEKLFF
>TRBV6-1|TRBJ2-2|TRBD2|NA
TGTGCCTCCAAAGGATGGGGACTAGCGACCGGGGAGCTGTTTTTT
CASKGWGLATGELFF
>TRBV7-3|TRBJ2-1|TRBD2|NA
TGTGCCAGCAGCTACGCGGGGGTATTAGGCGGTGAGCAGTTCTTC
CASSYAGVLGGEQFF
>TRBV5-1|TRBJ2-1|NA|once
TGCGCCAGCAGCTCTAGCCCCGATTACAATGAGCAGTTCTTC
CASSSSPDYNEQFF
>TRBV2|TRBJ1-6|NA|NA
TGTGCCAGCAGTGCCCGGGGGAATCGGTCACCCCTCCACTTT
CASSARGNRSPLHF
>TRBV18|TRBJ2-7|TRBD1|NA
TGTGCCAGCTCACCCCCGGGACAGCCCTACGAGCAGTACTTC
CASSPPGQPYEQYF
>TRBV27|TRBJ2-7|NA|NA
TGTGCCAGCAGTTTATTCCGGGACACCCACGAGCAGTACTTC
CASSLFRDTHEQYF
>TRBV29-1|TRBJ2-7|TRBD1|NA
TGCAGCGTTGCGGGGACAGGGTTGTACGAGCAGTACTTC
CSVAGTGLYEQYF
>TRBV3-1/TRBV3-2|TRBJ2-3|TRBD2|NA
TGTGCCAGCAGCCAAGAGTTGGGACTATACACAGATACGCAGTATTTT
CASSQELGLYTDTQYF
>TRBV11-2|TRBJ2-7|NA|NA
TGTGCCAGCAGCTCCATTGCAGAAACCTACGAGCAGTACTTC
CASSSIAETYEQYF
>TRBV19|TRBJ1-5|NA|NA
TGTGCCAGTAGTCCGGACAACTTAGCCGGCGGCAATCAGCCCCAGCATTTT
CASSPDNLAGGNQPQHF
>TRBV5-1|TRBJ2-3|TRBD1|NA
TGCGCCAGCAGGCGAACCGGGACAGAAAAAGATACGCAGTATTTT
CASRRTGTEKDTQYF
>TRBV6-1|TRBJ1-2|NA|NA
TGTGCCAGCAGTGAAGTGATACTCAAACCCTATGGCTACACCTTC
CASSEVILKPYGYTF
>TRBV9|TRBJ1-3|TRBD1|NA
TGTGCCAGCAGCGCCTCCCGGGACAGGGGATCTGGAAACACCATATATTTT
CASSASRDRGSGNTIYF
>TRBV10-1|TRBJ2-5|TRBD1|NA
TGCGCCAGCAGCCCCAGGACAGGGGACGAGACCCAGTACTTC
CASSPRTGDETQYF
>TRBV18|TRBJ1-5|NA|NA
TGTGCCAGCTCACCGGGGGGTTGGAGGAATCAGCCCCAGCATTTT
CASSPGGWRNQPQHF
>TRBV9|TRBJ1-2|NA|NA
TGTGCCAGCAGCGTCACCGGACAGCCCGATGGCTACACCTTC
CASSVTGQPDGYTF
>TRBV7-3|TRBJ1-5|TRBD1|NA
TGTGCCAGCAGGGAGGACAGGGGGATTCAGCCCCAGCATTTT
CASREDRGIQPQHF
>TRBV7-7|TRBJ2-1|TRBD1|NA
TGTGCCAGCAGCCCGGGACAGGGGATCGATGAGCAGTTCTTC
CASSPGQGIDEQFF
>TRBV7-5|TRBJ1-2|NA|few
TGTGCCAGAAGCTCCCGACAGGGGGCCACCTATGGCTACACCTTC
CARSSRQGATYGYTF
>TRBV10-3|TRBJ1-2|NA|NA
TGTGCCATCAGTGATGGGAGATCTAACTATGGCTACACCTTC
CAISDGRSNYGYTF
>TRBV28|TRBJ2-3|TRBD1|NA
TGTGCCAGCAGTACGACCACGACAGGGGGCATATATACGCAGTATTTT
CASSTTTTGGIYTQYF
>TRBV29-1|TRBJ1-1|TRBD1|NA
TGCAGCGTCGACAGGGGCAGGATTGTCCCTGAAGCTTTCTTT
CSVDRGRIVPEAFF
>TRBV6-5|TRBJ1-2|NA|NA
TGTGCCAGCAGTTACAGGGAGGACGGCTATGGCTACACCTTC
CASSYREDGYGYTF
>TRBV2|TRBJ1-2|NA|NA
TGTGCCAGCGTGGGGCAGGGGCTATATGGCTACACCTTC
CASVGQGLYGYTF
>TRBV3-1/TRBV3-2|TRBJ1-1|NA|NA
TGTGCCAGCAGCCAAGCGGGGAAAGGTATGAACACTGAAGCTTTCTTT
CASSQAGKGMNTEAFF
>TRBV20-1|TRBJ1-1|NA|once
TGCAGTGCTTACAGGAACACTGAAGCTTTCTTT
CSAYRNTEAFF
>TRBV6-2/TRBV6-3|TRBJ1-1|NA|NA
TGTGCCAGCAGCCCCCACCTTACAGGGCGAGAGGGGCAGAACACTGAAGCTTTCTTT
CASSPHLTGREGQNTEAFF
>TRBV29-1|TRBJ2-3|TRBD1|NA
TGCAGCGTTGGGTTGCCGGACAGGGGCACAGATACGCAGTATTTT
CSVGLPDRGTDTQYF
>TRBV15|TRBJ2-7|NA|NA
TGTGCCACCAGCTCTAGTCTTTGGCCGGGAGAGCAGTACTTC
CATSSSLWPGEQYF
>TRBV5-5|TRBJ1-2|TRBD1|NA
TGTGCCAGCAGCTACCCGGGACAGGGGAACTATGGCTACACCTTC
CASSYPGQGNYGYTF
>TRBV12-5|TRBJ2-3|NA|NA
TGTGCTAGTGGTTTCCAGTCAGGCACAGATACGCAGTATTTT
CASGFQSGTDTQYF
>TRBV29-1|TRBJ2-5|TRBD2|NA
TGCAGCGTTGCTAGCGGGGGGGCCGGTGAGACCCAGTACTTC
CSVASGGAGETQYF
>TRBV18|TRBJ1-1|TRBD1|NA
TGTGCCAGCTCATCAACTACAGGGACAGGGGGTACTGAAGCTTTCTTT
CASSSTTGTGGTEAFF
>TRBV12-5|TRBJ1-1|TRBD1|NA
TGTGCTAGTGGTTCTGGACAGGGGGCTTTCACCTTGGAAGCTTTCTTT
CASGSGQGAFTLEAFF